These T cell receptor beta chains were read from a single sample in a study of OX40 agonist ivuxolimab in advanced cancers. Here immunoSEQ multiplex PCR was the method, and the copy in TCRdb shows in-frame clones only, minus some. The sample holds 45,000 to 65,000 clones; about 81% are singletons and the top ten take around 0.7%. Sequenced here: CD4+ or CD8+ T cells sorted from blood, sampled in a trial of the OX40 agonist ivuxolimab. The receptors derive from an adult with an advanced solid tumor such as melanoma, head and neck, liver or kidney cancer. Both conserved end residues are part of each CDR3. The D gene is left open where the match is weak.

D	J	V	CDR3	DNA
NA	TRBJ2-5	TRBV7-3	CASRPGETQYF	TGTGCCAGCAGGCCAGGGGAGACCCAGTACTTC
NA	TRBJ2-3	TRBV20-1	CSAREVDTQYF	TGCAGTGCTAGAGAGGTGGATACGCAGTATTTT
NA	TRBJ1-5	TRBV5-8	CASSRDTAGQPQHF	TGTGCCAGCAGCCGGGACACGGCCGGTCAGCCCCAGCATTTT
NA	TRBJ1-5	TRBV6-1	CASSERMGVVQTSNQPQHF	TGTGCCAGCAGTGAAAGGATGGGGGTGGTGCAAACTAGCAATCAGCCCCAGCATTTT
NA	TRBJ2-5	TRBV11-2	CASSPVPETQYF	TGTGCCAGCAGCCCCGTGCCAGAGACCCAGTACTTC
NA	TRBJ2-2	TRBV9	CASSVGTGELFF	TGTGCCAGCAGCGTAGGGACCGGGGAGCTGTTTTTT
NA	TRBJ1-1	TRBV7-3	CASSLLAEGNTEAFF	TGTGCCAGCAGCTTATTGGCAGAGGGAAACACTGAAGCTTTCTTT
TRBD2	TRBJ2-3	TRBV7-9	CASSPRTSGGTDTQYF	TGTGCCAGCAGCCCGCGGACTAGCGGGGGCACAGATACGCAGTATTTT
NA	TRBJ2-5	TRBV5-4	CASSLDRGGTQYF	TGTGCCAGCAGCTTGGACAGGGGAGGGACCCAGTACTTC
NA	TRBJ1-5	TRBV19	CASSRGSGNQPQHF	TGTGCCAGTAGTCGAGGGAGTGGCAATCAGCCCCAGCATTTT
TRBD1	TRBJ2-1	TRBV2	CASRTGYNEQFF	TGTGCCAGCCGGACAGGATACAATGAGCAGTTCTTC
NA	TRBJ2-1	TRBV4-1	CASSPRQSYNEQFF	TGCGCCAGCAGCCCGAGGCAGTCCTACAATGAGCAGTTCTTC
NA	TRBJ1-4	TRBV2	CASNRLGDEKLFF	TGTGCCAGTAACCGACTGGGGGATGAAAAACTGTTTTTT
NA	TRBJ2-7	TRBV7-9	CASSPPLVINYEQYF	TGTGCCAGCAGCCCTCCCTTGGTGATCAACTACGAGCAGTACTTC
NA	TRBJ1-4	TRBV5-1	CASSFGFSNEKLFF	TGCGCCAGCAGCTTCGGATTTTCTAATGAAAAACTGTTTTTT